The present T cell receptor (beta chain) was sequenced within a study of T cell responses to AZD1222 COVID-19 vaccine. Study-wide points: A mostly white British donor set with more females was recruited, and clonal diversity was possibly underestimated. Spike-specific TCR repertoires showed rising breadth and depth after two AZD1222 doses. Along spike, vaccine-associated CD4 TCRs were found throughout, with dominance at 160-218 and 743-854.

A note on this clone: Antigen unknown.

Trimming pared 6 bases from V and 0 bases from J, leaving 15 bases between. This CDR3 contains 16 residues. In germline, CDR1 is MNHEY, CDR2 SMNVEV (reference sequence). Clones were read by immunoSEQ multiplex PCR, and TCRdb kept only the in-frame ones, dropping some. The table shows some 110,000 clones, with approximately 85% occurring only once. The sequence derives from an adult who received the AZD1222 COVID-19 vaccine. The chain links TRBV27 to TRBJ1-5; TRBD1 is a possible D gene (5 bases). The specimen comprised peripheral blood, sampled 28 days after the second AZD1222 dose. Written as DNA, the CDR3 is TGTGCCAGCAGCCAATCTCGGGGGTATAGCAATCAGCCCCAGCATTTT. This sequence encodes CASSQSRGYSNQPQHF.